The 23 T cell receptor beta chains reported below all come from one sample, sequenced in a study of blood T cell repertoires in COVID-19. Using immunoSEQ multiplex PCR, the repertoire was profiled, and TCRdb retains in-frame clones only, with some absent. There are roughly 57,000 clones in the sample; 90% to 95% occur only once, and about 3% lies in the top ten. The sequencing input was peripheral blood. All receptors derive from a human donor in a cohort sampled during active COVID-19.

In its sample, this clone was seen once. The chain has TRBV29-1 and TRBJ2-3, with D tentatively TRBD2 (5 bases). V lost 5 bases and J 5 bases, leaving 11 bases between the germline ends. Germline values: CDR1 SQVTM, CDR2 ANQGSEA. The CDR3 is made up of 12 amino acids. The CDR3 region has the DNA TGCAGCGTTAACCCCCGGGGAGATACGCAGTATTTT. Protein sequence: CSVNPRGDTQYF.

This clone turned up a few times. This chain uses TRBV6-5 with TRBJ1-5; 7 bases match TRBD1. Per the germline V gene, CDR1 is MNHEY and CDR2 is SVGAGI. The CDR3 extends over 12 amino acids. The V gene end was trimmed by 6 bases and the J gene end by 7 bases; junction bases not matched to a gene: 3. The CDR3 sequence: CASRARGQPQHF. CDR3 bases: TGTGCCAGCAGGGCCAGGGGGCAGCCCCAGCATTTT.

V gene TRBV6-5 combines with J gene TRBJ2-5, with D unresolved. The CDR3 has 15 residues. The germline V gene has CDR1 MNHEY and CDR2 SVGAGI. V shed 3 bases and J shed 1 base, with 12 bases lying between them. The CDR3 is CASSYSTSGQETQYF. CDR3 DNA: TGTGCCAGCAGTTATTCAACGTCGGGCCAAGAGACCCAGTACTTC.

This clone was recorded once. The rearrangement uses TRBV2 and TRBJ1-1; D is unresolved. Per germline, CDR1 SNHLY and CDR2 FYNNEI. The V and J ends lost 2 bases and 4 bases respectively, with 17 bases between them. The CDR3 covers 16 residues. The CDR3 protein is CASSEILWVPGTEAFF. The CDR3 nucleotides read TGTGCCAGCAGTGAAATCTTATGGGTCCCAGGCACTGAAGCTTTCTTT.

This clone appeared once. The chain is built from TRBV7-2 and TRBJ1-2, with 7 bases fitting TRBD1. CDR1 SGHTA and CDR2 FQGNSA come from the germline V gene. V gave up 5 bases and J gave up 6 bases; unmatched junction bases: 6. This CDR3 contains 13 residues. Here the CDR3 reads CASSHPQGDGYTF. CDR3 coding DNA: TGTGCCAGCAGCCATCCTCAGGGGGATGGCTACACCTTC. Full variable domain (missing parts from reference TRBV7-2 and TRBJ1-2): GAGVSQSPSNKVTEKGKDVELRCDPISGHTALYWYRQSLGQGLEFLIYFQGNSAPDKSGLPSDRFSAERTGGSVSTLTIQRTQQEDSAVYLCASSHPQGDGYTFGSGTRLTVV.

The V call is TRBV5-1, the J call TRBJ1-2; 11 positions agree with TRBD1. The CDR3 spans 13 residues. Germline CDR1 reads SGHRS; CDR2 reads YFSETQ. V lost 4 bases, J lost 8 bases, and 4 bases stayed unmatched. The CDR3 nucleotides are TGCGCCAGCAGCGTGGGACAGGGGGAAGGCTACACCTTC. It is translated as CASSVGQGEGYTF. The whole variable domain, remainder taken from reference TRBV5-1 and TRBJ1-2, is KAGVTQTPRYLIKTRGQQVTLSCSPISGHRSVSWYQQTPGQGLQFLFEYFSETQRNKGNFPGRFSGRQFSNSRSEMNVSTLELGDSALYLCASSVGQGEGYTFGSGTRLTVV.

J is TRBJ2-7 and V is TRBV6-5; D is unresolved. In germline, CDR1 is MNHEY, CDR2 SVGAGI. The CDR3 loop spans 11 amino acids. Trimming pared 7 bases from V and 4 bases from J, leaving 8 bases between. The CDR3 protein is CASIFTYEQYF. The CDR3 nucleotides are TGTGCCAGCATTTTCACATACGAGCAGTACTTC.

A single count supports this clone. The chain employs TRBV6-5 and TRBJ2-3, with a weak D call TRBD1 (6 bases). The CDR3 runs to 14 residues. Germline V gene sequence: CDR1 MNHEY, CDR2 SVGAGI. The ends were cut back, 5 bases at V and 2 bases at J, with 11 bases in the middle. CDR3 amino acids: CASSLTGYTDTQYF. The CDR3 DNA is TGTGCCAGCAGTCTGACAGGATACACAGATACGCAGTATTTT.

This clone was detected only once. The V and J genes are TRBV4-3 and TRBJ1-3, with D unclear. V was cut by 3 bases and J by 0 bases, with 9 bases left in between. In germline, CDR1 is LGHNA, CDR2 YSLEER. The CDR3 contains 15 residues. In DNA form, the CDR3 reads TGCGCCAGCAGCCAGAAAAGACTCTCTGGAAACACCATATATTTT. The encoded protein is CASSQKRLSGNTIYF.

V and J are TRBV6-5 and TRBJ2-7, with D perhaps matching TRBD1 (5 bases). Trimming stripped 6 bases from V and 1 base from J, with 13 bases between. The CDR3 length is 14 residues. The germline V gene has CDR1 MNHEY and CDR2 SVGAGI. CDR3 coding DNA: TGTGCCAGCAGACAAACAGGTCAATCCTACGAGCAGTACTTC. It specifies CASRQTGQSYEQYF.

CDR3: CASSIARGETQYF. The CDR3 DNA reads as TGTGCCAGTAGTATAGCCAGGGGAGAGACCCAGTACTTC. The V gene is TRBV19, the J gene TRBJ2-5; D perhaps matches TRBD1 (6 bases). Trimming shortened V by 1 base and J by 4 bases, and 7 bases separated the two germline ends. This CDR3 contains 13 residues. Germline lookup yields CDR1 LNHDA and CDR2 SQIVND (reference sequence). Variable domain in full (rest from reference TRBV19 and TRBJ2-5): DGGITQSPKYLFRKEGQNVTLSCEQNLNHDAMYWYRQDPGQGLRLIYYSQIVNDFQKGDIAEGYSVSREKKESFPLTVTSAQKNPTAFYLCASSIARGETQYFGPGTRLLVL.

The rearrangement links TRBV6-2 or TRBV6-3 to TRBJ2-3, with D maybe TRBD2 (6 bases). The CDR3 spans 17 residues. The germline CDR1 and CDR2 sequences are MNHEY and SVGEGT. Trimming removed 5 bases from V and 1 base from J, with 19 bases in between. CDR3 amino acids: CASSRRESDGGTDTQYF. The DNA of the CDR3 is TGTGCCAGCAGTCGCCGGGAGTCAGATGGGGGCACAGATACGCAGTATTTT.

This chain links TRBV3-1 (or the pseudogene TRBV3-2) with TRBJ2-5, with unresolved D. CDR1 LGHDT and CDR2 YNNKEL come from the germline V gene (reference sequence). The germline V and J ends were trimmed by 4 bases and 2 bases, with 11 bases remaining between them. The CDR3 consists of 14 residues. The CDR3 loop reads CASSRRLIQETQYF. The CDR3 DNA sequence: TGTGCCAGCAGCCGACGACTTATACAAGAGACCCAGTACTTC.

The DNA for the CDR3 is TGTGCCAGCAGCTTAATAGACAGCTCCTACGAGCAGTACGTC. As protein: CASSLIDSSYEQYV. The rearrangement joins TRBV7-2 to TRBJ2-7; D might be TRBD1 (5 bases). Germline CDR1 is SGHTA and CDR2 is FQGNSA. This CDR3 contains 14 residues. V lost 2 bases and J lost 0, with 8 bases in between.

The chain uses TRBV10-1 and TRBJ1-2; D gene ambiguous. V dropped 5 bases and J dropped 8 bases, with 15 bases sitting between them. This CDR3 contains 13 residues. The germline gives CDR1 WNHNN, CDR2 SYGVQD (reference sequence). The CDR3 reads CASSSTPSYGYTF. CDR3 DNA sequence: TGCGCCAGCAGTTCAACACCCTCGTACGGCTACACCTTC.

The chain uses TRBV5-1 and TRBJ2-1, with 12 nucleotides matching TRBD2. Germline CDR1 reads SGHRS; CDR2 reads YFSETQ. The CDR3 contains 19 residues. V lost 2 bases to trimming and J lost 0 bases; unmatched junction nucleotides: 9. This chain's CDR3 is CASSFRTSGTTSSYNEQFF. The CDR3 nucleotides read TGCGCCAGCAGCTTCCGGACTAGCGGGACTACCTCCTCCTACAATGAGCAGTTCTTC.

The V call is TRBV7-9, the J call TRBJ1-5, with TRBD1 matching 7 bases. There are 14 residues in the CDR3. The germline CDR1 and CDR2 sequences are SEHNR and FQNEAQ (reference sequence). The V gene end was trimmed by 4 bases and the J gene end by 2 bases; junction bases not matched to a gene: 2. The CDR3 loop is CASSYGQGNQPQHF. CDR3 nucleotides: TGTGCCAGCAGCTACGGACAGGGCAATCAGCCCCAGCATTTT.

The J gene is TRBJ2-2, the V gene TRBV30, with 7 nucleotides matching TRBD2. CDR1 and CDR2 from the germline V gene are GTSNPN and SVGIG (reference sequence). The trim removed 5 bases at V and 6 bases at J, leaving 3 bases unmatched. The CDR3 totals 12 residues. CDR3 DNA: TGTGCCTGGGGCACTAGCGCCGGGGAGCTGTTTTTT. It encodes CAWGTSAGELFF.

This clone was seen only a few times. In DNA, the CDR3 is TGTGCCAGCAGCCCACCTGGATGGGGCGAGAATCAGCCCCAGCATTTT. It specifies CASSPPGWGENQPQHF. This sequence joins TRBV7-8 and TRBJ1-5; maybe TRBD1 (5 bases). The CDR3 totals 16 residues. V was shortened by 5 bases and J by 4 bases, with 18 bases between the two germline ends. Germline assignment: CDR1 SGHVS and CDR2 FQNEAQ.

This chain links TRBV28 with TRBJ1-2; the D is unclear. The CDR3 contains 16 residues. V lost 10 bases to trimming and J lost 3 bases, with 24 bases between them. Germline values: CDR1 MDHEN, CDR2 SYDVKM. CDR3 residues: CATEDFKKAGDYGYTF. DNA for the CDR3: TGTGCCACCGAGGACTTTAAAAAGGCGGGAGACTATGGCTACACCTTC.

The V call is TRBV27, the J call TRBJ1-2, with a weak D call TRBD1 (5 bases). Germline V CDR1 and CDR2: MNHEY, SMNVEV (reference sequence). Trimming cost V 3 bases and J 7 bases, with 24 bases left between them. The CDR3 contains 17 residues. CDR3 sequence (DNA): TGTGCCAGCAGTTTGGAGGGGCCAACGCCCCTCCGGAGTGGCTACACCTTC. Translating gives CASSLEGPTPLRSGYTF.

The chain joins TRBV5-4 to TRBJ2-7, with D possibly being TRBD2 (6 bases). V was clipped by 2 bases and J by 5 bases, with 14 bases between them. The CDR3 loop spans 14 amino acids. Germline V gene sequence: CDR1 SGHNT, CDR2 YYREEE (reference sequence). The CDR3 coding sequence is TGTGCCAGCAGCTTCCGGGGGTTCAACAACGAGCAGTACTTC. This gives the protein CASSFRGFNNEQYF.

DNA of the CDR3: TGCGCCAGCAGCCAAGATTGGCGGGGGGGCCTGACAGATACGCAGTATTTT. Translating it yields CASSQDWRGGLTDTQYF. The V call is TRBV4-3, the J call TRBJ2-3; TRBD2 matches 9 bases. J gave up 3 bases and V 0 bases, and 7 bases lay outside the gene matches. The germline CDR1 and CDR2 sequences are LGHNA and YSLEER. The length of the CDR3 is 17 residues.